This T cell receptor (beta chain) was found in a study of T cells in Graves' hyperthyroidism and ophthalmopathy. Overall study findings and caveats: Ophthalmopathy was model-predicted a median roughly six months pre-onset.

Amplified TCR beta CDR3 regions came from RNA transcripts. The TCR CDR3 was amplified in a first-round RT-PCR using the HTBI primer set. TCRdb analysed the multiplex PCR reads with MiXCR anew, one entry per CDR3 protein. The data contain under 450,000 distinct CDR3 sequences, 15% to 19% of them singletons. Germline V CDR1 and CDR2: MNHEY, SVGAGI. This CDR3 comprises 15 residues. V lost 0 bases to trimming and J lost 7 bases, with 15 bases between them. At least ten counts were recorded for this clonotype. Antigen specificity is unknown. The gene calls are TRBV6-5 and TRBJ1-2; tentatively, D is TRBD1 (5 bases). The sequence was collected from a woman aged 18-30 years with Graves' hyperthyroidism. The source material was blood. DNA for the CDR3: TGTGCCAGCAGTTACTCGATGCGAGGGGATTCTGGCTACACCTTC. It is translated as CASSYSMRGDSGYTF.